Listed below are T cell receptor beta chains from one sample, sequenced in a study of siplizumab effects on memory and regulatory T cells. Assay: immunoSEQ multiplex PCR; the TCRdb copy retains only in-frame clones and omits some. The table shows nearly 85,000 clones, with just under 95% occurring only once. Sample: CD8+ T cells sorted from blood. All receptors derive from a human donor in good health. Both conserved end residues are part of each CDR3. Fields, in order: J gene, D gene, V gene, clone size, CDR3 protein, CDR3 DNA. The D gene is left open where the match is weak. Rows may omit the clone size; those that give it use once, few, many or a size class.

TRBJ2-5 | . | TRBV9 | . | CASSVTVGDGETQYF | TGTGCCAGCAGCGTGACTGTTGGGGATGGGGAGACCCAGTACTTC
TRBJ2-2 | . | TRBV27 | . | CASSLGQGGELFF | TGTGCCAGCAGTTTAGGTCAGGGCGGGGAGCTGTTTTTT
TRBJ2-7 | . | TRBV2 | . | CASSDRPDYEQYF | TGTGCCAGCAGTGATAGGCCTGATTACGAGCAGTACTTC
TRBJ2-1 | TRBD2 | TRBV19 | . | CASSAGTSGPGLYNEQFF | TGTGCCAGTAGTGCCGGGACTAGCGGGCCCGGTTTATACAATGAGCAGTTCTTC
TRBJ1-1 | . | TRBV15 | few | CATSRDVGDTEAFF | TGTGCCACCAGCAGAGATGTGGGCGACACTGAAGCTTTCTTT
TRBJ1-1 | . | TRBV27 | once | CASSLVGGFTEAFF | TGTGCCAGCAGTTTAGTAGGGGGATTCACTGAAGCTTTCTTT
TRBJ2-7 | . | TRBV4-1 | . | CASSQMDGYEQYF | TGCGCCAGCAGCCAAATGGACGGCTACGAGCAGTACTTC
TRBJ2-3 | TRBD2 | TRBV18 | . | CASSPQGTSGFMSTDTQYF | TGTGCCAGCTCACCACAAGGGACTAGCGGTTTCATGAGCACAGATACGCAGTATTTT
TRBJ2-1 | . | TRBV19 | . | CASSGGHEQFF | TGTGCCAGTAGCGGCGGGCATGAGCAGTTCTTC
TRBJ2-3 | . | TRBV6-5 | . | CASSYLGTDTQYF | TGTGCCAGCAGTTACCTGGGCACAGATACGCAGTATTTT
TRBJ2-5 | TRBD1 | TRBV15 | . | CATSGTAQETQYF | TGTGCCACCAGTGGGACAGCTCAAGAGACCCAGTACTTC
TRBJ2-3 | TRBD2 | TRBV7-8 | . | CASSDTSGLAGADTQYF | TGTGCCAGCAGCGATACATCGGGACTAGCGGGAGCAGATACGCAGTATTTT
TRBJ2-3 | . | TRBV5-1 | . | CASSWKQGSAGAASTDTQYF | TGCGCCAGCAGCTGGAAACAGGGGTCCGCGGGAGCCGCTAGCACAGATACGCAGTATTTT
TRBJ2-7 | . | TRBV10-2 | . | CASSESTGYEQYF | TGCGCCAGCAGTGAGTCGACTGGGTACGAGCAGTACTTC
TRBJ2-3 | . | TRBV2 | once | CASTQEWEGETDTQYF | TGTGCCAGCACCCAGGAGTGGGAAGGGGAAACAGATACGCAGTATTTT
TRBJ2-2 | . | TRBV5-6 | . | CASSLRNTGELFF | TGTGCCAGCAGCCTCAGGAACACCGGGGAGCTGTTTTTT
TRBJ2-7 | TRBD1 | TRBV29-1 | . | CSVGRQGSYEQYF | TGCAGCGTTGGTCGACAGGGCTCCTACGAGCAGTACTTC
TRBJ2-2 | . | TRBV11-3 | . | CASSSRQSNTGELFF | TGTGCCAGCAGCTCTCGACAGTCGAACACCGGGGAGCTGTTTTTT
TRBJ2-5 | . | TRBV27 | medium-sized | CASSLRGGETQYF | TGTGCCAGCAGCCTCCGGGGAGGAGAGACCCAGTACTTC
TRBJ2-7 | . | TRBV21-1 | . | CASSKVEVDRAYEQYF | TGTGCCAGCAGCAAAGTGGAGGTCGACAGGGCATACGAGCAGTACTTC
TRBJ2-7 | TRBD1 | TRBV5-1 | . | CASSPTGGGNSYEQYF | TGCGCCAGCAGCCCCACAGGGGGCGGGAACTCCTACGAGCAGTACTTC
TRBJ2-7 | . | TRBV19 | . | CASSPVPRDYEQYF | TGTGCCAGTAGTCCCGTACCCAGGGACTACGAGCAGTACTTC
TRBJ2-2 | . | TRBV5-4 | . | CASSFWGNTGELFF | TGTGCCAGCAGCTTTTGGGGTAACACCGGGGAGCTGTTTTTT
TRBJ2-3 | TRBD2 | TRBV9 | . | CASQTSGTPTDTQYF | TGTGCCAGCCAGACTAGCGGTACCCCCACAGATACGCAGTATTTT
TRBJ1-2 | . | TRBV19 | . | CASSILNYGYTF | TGTGCCAGTAGTATCCTCAACTATGGCTACACCTTC
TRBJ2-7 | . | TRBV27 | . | CASSLSGLLQEQYF | TGTGCCAGCAGTTTATCGGGGCTTCTACAGGAGCAGTACTTC
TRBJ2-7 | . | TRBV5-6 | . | CASSLRGQGYEQYF | TGTGCCAGCAGCTTAAGGGGCCAGGGCTACGAGCAGTACTTC
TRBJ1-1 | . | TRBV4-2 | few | CASSQATEAFF | TGTGCCAGCAGCCAAGCCACGGAAGCTTTCTTT
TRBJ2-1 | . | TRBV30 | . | CAGMPRGLYNEQFF | TGTGCCGGGATGCCGCGGGGACTCTACAATGAGCAGTTCTTC
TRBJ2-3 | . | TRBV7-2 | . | CASSPDGEIYDTQYF | TGTGCCAGCAGCCCTGATGGGGAAATTTACGATACGCAGTATTTT
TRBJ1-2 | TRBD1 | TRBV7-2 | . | CASSPRQGSNYGYTF | TGTGCCAGCAGCCCCAGACAGGGGAGTAACTATGGCTACACCTTC
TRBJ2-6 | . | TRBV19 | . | CASSIRGGGANVLTF | TGTGCCAGTAGTATTCGGGGCGGTGGGGCCAACGTCCTGACTTTC
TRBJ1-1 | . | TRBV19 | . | CASSPLGFMNTEAFF | TGTGCCAGTAGCCCTTTGGGGTTCATGAACACTGAAGCTTTCTTT
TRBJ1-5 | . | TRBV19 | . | CASSISGGPSNQPQHF | TGTGCCAGTAGTATTTCTGGGGGGCCAAGCAATCAGCCCCAGCATTTT
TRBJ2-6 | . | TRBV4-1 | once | CATNSGANVLTF | TGCGCCACGAACTCTGGGGCCAACGTCCTGACTTTC
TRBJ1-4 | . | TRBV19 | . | CASSIGPVPEKLFF | TGTGCCAGTAGTATCGGTCCGGTGCCTGAAAAACTGTTTTTT
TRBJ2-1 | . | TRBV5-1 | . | CASSLGGTEQFF | TGCGCCAGCAGCTTGGGGGGTACTGAGCAGTTCTTC
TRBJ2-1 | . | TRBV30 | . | CAWSEGRLHNEQFF | TGTGCCTGGAGTGAGGGGCGTCTGCACAATGAGCAGTTCTTC
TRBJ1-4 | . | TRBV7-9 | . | CASREGRTETNEKLFF | TGTGCCAGCAGAGAGGGACGGACCGAAACTAATGAAAAACTGTTTTTT
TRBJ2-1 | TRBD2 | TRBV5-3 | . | CARSLVRELPYNEQFF | TGTGCCAGAAGCTTGGTGCGGGAGCTCCCCTACAATGAGCAGTTCTTC
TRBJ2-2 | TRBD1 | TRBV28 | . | CASSLATGRGAGELFF | TGTGCCAGCAGTTTGGCGACAGGGAGAGGGGCCGGGGAGCTGTTTTTT
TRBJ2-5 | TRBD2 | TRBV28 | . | CASTLWLADAQETQYF | TGTGCCAGCACCTTGTGGCTAGCGGATGCCCAAGAGACCCAGTACTTC
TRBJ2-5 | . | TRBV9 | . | CASSIGGGKETQYF | TGTGCCAGCAGCATAGGTGGGGGTAAGGAGACCCAGTACTTC
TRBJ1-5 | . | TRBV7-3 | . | CASSSGVGQPQHF | TGTGCCAGCAGCTCAGGGGTGGGTCAGCCCCAGCATTTT
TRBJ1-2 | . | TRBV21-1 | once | CASTGTWPGRGDGYTF | TGTGCCAGCACGGGGACATGGCCGGGGAGGGGCGATGGCTACACCTTC
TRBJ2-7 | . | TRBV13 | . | CASSLGRVSYEQYF | TGTGCCAGCAGCTTAGGCAGGGTATCCTACGAGCAGTACTTC
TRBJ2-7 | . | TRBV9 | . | CASSAFEGSDEQYF | TGTGCCAGCAGCGCCTTCGAGGGATCCGACGAGCAGTACTTC
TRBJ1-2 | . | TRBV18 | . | CASSPGDTHYGYTF | TGTGCCAGCTCACCTGGGGACACCCACTATGGCTACACCTTC
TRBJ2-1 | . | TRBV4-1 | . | CASSQVNNEQFF | TGCGCCAGCAGCCAAGTCAACAATGAGCAGTTCTTC
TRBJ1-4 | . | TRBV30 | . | CAWSPGRGVEKLFF | TGTGCCTGGAGCCCTGGCCGGGGGGTTGAAAAACTGTTTTTT
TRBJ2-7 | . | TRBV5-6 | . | CASSLGGTSYYEQYF | TGTGCCAGCAGCTTGGGGGGGACTTCCTACTACGAGCAGTACTTC
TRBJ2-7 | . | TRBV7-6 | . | CASSLQGEYEQYF | TGTGCCAGCAGCTTACAGGGAGAATACGAGCAGTACTTC
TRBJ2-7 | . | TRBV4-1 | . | CASSILQGLYEQYF | TGCGCCAGCAGCATCCTTCAAGGGTTATACGAGCAGTACTTC
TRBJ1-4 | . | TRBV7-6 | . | CASSGTEGEKLFF | TGTGCCAGCAGCGGAACCGAGGGTGAAAAACTGTTTTTT
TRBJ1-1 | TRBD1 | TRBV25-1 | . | CASSEGTGSLNTEAFF | TGTGCCAGCAGTGAAGGGACAGGGAGCTTGAACACTGAAGCTTTCTTT
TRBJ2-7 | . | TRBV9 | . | CASSPTLTAGNEQYF | TGTGCCAGCAGCCCGACCTTAACAGCGGGCAACGAGCAGTACTTC